This entry concerns a single TCR beta chain. The data derive from a study of high-grade serous ovarian cancer treatment subgroups. Germline V gene lookup returns CDR1 MNHNS and CDR2 SASEGT. The CDR3 has 15 amino acids. The ends lost 1 base at V and 0 bases at J; junction bases unmatched: 0. The data were produced by immunoSEQ multiplex PCR, yet TCRdb's version contains in-frame clones alone and is incomplete. The sample shows roughly 15,000 clones, about 86% of them seen only once. Tumor samples were taken before definitive surgery or chemotherapy. The specimen was tumor tissue. V and J are TRBV6-1 and TRBJ2-7, with 10 bases aligning to TRBD1. This receptor was obtained from a human donor with high-grade serous ovarian cancer. The CDR3, as DNA: TGTGCCAGCAGTGAAGGGACAGGGGGCTCCTACGAGCAGTACTTC. It is translated as CASSEGTGGSYEQYF.